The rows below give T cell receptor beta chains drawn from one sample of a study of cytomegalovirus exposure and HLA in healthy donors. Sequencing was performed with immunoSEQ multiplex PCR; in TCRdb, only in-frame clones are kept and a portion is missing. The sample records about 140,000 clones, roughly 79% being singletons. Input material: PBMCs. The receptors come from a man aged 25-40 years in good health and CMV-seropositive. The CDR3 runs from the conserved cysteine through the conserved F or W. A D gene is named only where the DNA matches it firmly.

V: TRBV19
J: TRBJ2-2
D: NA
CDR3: CASGGGAGELFF

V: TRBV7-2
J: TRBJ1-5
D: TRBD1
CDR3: CASSQTGAQPQHF

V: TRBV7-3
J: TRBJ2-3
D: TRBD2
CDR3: CASSPGVGTITDTQYF

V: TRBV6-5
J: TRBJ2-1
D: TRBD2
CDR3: CASSYERLAGVNEQFF

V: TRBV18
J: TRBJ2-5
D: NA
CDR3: CASSPGQGETQYF

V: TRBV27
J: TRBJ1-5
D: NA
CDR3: CASSFTGSYQPQHF

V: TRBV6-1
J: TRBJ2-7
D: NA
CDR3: CASSEERRGSSYEQYF

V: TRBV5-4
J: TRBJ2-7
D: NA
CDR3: CASSFNSYEQYF

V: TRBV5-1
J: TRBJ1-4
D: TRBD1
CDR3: CASSSGGGISEKLFF

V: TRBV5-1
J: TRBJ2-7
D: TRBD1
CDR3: CASSLTGGSSYEQYF

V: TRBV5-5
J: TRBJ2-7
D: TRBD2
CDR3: CASSPGTKDEQYF

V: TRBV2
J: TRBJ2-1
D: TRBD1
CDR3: CASRGQGAVMNEQFF

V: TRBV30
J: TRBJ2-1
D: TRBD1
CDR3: CAWRRRGQGLSSYNEQFF

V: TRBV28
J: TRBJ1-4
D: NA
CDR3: CASSGNRVDNEKLFF

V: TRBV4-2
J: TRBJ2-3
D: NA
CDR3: CASSQVGPGAADTQYF

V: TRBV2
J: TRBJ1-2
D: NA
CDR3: CASSPPAGEHGYTF

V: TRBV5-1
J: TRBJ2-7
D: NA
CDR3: CASSPMDSYEQYF

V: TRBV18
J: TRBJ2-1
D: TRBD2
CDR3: CASSPGTSGGDQFF

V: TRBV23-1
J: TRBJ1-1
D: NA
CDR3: CASSQPPGQRIAFF

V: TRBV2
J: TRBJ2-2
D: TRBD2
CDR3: CASSATGGRTGELFF

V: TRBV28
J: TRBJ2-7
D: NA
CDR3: CASSLGGYEQYF

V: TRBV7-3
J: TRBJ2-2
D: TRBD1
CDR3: CASSSGQGRTGELFF

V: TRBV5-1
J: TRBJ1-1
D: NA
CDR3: CASMEQGSFVNTEAFF

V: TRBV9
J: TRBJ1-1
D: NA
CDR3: CASSVEGVIDTEAFF

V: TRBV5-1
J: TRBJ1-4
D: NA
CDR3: CASSSSGASNEKLFF

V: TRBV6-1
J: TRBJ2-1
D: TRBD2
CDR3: CASSVQAGGINEQFF

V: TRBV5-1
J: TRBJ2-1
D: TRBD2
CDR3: CASTRERGIHEQFF

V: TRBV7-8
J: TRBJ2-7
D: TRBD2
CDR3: CASSLGLAVVYEQYF

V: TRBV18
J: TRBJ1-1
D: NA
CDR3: CASSPGRGLEAFF

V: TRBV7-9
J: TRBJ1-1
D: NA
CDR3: CASSPGKGNKAFF

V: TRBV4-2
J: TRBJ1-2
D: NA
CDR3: CASSQDGRAGYTF

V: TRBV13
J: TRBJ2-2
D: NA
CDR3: CASSPPGWTGELFF

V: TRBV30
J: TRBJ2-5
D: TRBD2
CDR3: CAWNSGSPGGETQYF

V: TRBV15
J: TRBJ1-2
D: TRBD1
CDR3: CATSDPGQGGYGYTF

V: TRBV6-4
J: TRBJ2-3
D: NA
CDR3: CASSDPGGKQYF

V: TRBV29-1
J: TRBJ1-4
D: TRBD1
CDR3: CSADPGGTNEKLFF

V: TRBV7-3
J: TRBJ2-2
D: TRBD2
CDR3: CASSLQTSGRAKFGELFF

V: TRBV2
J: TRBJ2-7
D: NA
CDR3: CASNPRNYEQYF

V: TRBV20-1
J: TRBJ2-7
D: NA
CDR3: CSAPRGYEQYF

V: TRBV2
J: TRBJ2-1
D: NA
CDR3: CASSEWGEGSYNEQFF

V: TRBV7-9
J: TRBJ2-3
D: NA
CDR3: CASSPPTRTDTQYF

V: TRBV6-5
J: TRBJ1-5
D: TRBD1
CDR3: CAAGTGDILAQHF

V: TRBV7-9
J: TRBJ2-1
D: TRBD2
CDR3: CASSLSSGGAGVDEQFF

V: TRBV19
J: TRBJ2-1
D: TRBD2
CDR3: CASSIGTSLEQFF

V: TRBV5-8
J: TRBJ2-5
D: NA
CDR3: CASSLGTGNQETQYF

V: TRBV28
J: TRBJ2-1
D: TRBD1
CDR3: CASSFQDRGPEQFF

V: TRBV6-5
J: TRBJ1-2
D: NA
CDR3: CASGPHRDTYGYTF